This T cell receptor (beta chain) originates from a study of vaccination and CD4 T cells after COVID-19. Germline loops: CDR1 SGHAT, CDR2 FQNNGV. Unmatched junction bases numbered 11, after V lost 3 bases and J lost 3 bases. The length of the CDR3 is 17 residues. Positive PCR dates ranged from March to December 2020; these dates predated US Alpha, Beta and Delta variants. This clonotype was observed a handful of times. One entry per CDR3 protein results from TCRdb running MiXCR on the PCR reads. The sample lists some 18,000 distinct CDR3 sequences; over 45% were seen once. The chain couples TRBV11-2 to TRBJ2-4, with TRBD2 matching over 7 bases. Sequences were derived from CD4+ T cells from blood, sampled after SARS-CoV-2 vaccination. The TCR comes from a human donor who had recovered from COVID-19. The CDR3 loop is CASSFLLRGNVKNIQYF. CDR3 sequence (DNA): TGTGCCAGCAGCTTCCTCTTGCGGGGGAACGTCAAAAACATTCAGTACTTC. Drawing the rest from reference TRBV11-2 and TRBJ2-4, the complete variable domain is EAGVAQSPRYKIIEKRQSVAFWCNPISGHATLYWYQQILGQGPKLLIQFQNNGVVDDSQLPKDRFSAERLKGVDSTLKIQPAKLEDSAVYLCASSFLLRGNVKNIQYFGAGTRLSVL.